This TCR beta chain was captured in a study of beta chain features in type 1 diabetes. Overall study findings and caveats: Across all four CD4+ subsets, people with type 1 diabetes showed modestly shorter TCRB CDR3s.

This clone was observed a few times. What it binds is unknown. Sequencing targeted expressed TCRB transcripts, as all isolated RNA had been reverse transcribed. Repertoires were generated with immunoSEQ multiplex PCR, while TCRdb's copy carries only in-frame clones and drops some. The sample lists roughly 340,000 clones; about 14% were seen once. The V and J ends lost 8 bases and 7 bases, in that order; junction bases with no gene match: 12. CDR1 is LNHDA and CDR2 is SQIVND in the germline V gene (reference sequence). This CDR3 has 15 amino acids. This receptor was identified in a woman between 18 and 29 years old with type 1 diabetes. This chain joins TRBV19 and TRBJ2-2, with 8 bases that match TRBD2. Sequencing input: naive CD4+ T cells from blood. CDR3 residues: CASRRGGELSGELFF. In DNA form, the CDR3 reads TGTGCCAGTCGTCGGGGGGGAGAGCTCAGCGGGGAGCTGTTTTTT.